The clone carrying this T cell receptor (beta chain) showed up just once. Its antigen is undetermined. This sample is drawn from a study of beta chain features in type 1 diabetes. TCRB transcripts that were expressed got sequenced, as all of the isolated RNA had been reverse transcribed. Profiling relied on immunoSEQ multiplex PCR, and the TCRdb table lists in-frame clones only, not all of them. This table has some 52,000 clones, around 40% appearing once. Findings and limits, study-wide: People with Type 1 diabetes carried modestly yet significantly shorter TCRB CDR3s in all four CD4+ subsets.

From germline, CDR1 is SGHRS and CDR2 YFSETQ. This CDR3 has 14 amino acids. V shed 5 bases and J 5 bases; nucleotides not matched to a gene: 1. Material for sequencing was Tregs from blood. This chain links TRBV5-1 with TRBJ2-1, with TRBD2 identical over 13 bases. This receptor was taken from a man in his thirties or forties with type 1 diabetes. Here the CDR3 reads CASRGTSGNNEQFF. The DNA of the CDR3 is TGCGCCAGCAGGGGGACTAGCGGGAACAATGAGCAGTTCTTC. The whole variable domain, remainder taken from reference TRBV5-1 and TRBJ2-1, is KAGVTQTPRYLIKTRGQQVTLSCSPISGHRSVSWYQQTPGQGLQFLFEYFSETQRNKGNFPGRFSGRQFSNSRSEMNVSTLELGDSALYLCASRGTSGNNEQFFGPGTRLTVL.